The sequence of this T cell receptor beta chain was determined in a study of blood T cell repertoires in COVID-19. Study at large: Both acute and convalescent COVID-19 samples were obtained from the United States, Italy and Spain. PBMCs, B-cell-depleted T cells, or T cells provided the cDNA or gDNA that made up the material.

Per the germline V gene, CDR1 is SGHRS and CDR2 is YFSETQ. V was shortened by 3 bases and J by 3 bases, with 12 bases between the two germline ends. This CDR3 has 14 amino acids. While infection was still active, Seattle patients were enrolled and then followed longitudinally. As originally analysed: Using reference gene primer amplification, nucleated cell counts were estimated. TCRdb keeps only in-frame clones here, not all; method: immunoSEQ multiplex PCR. V and J calls plus clone size are reproduced from that table; the DNA served to infer D and trimming. Of hundreds of thousands of clones listed, approximately 86% were seen once; the top ten hold 1.3%.

This clonotype was sampled from a woman aged 25-40 years with COVID-19, enrolled during active disease. The sample taken for sequencing was peripheral blood. V gene TRBV5-1 combines with J gene TRBJ1-1; D is undetermined. CDR3 loop: CASSSLQVDTEAFF. In nucleotides, the CDR3 is TGCGCCAGCAGCTCCCTGCAAGTAGACACTGAAGCTTTCTTT.